These 22 T cell receptor beta chains were sequenced from one sample in a study of blood T cell repertoires in COVID-19. Here immunoSEQ multiplex PCR was the method, and the copy in TCRdb shows in-frame clones only, minus some. The sample holds approximately 190,000 clones, 75% to 90% seen once. The sequencing sample was made of peripheral blood. The receptors were sampled from a woman in her thirties or forties with acute or convalescent COVID-19.

The chain links TRBV19 to TRBJ2-7, with TRBD2 matching 9 bases. This CDR3 is 15 amino acids long. V trimming: 10 bases; J trimming: 3 bases; junction bases outside the gene matches: 13. Germline V gene data show CDR1 as LNHDA and CDR2 as SQIVND (reference sequence). The CDR3 spells CATTRSAGGIYEQYF. In DNA, the CDR3 is TGTGCCACTACGAGATCCGCGGGAGGGATCTACGAGCAGTACTTC. The variable domain in full, with the rest retrieved from reference TRBV19 and TRBJ2-7, is DGGITQSPKYLFRKEGQNVTLSCEQNLNHDAMYWYRQDPGQGLRLIYYSQIVNDFQKGDIAEGYSVSREKKESFPLTVTSAQKNPTAFYLCATTRSAGGIYEQYFGPGTRLTVT.

The CDR3 sequence: CASSLFGNYGYTF. CDR3 sequence (DNA): TGTGCCAGCAGCTTGTTCGGTAACTATGGCTACACCTTC. V gene TRBV11-2 combines with J gene TRBJ1-2; D uncertain. The V end was cut by 3 bases, the J end by 1 base, with 6 bases between. The CDR3 has 13 residues. Germline-derived CDR1 and CDR2 are SGHAT and FQNNGV.

The chain joins TRBV6-2 or TRBV6-3 to TRBJ2-1; 8 bases map to TRBD2. Germline V gives CDR1 MNHEY, CDR2 SVGEGT. The CDR3 is made up of 15 amino acids. The ends lost 4 bases at V and 4 bases at J; junction bases unmatched: 6. The CDR3: CASSLRAGGYNEQFF. Here the CDR3 DNA reads TGTGCCAGCAGTTTAAGGGCGGGGGGATACAATGAGCAGTTCTTC.

The J gene is TRBJ2-1, the V gene TRBV6-4, with 11 bases identical to TRBD2. The CDR3 consists of 15 residues. V lost 6 bases and J lost 9; bases outside the gene matches: 10. CDR1 is MRHNA, CDR2 SNTAGT, per germline. Here the CDR3 reads CASSRTSGSGGEQFF. CDR3 nucleotide sequence: TGTGCCAGCAGCCGCACTAGCGGGAGCGGAGGTGAGCAGTTCTTC.

The table lists this clone with a count of one. The V call is TRBV15, the J call TRBJ1-5, with a tentative D call TRBD1 (5 bases). CDR3 size: 14 residues. Trimming shortened V by 5 bases and J by 4 bases, and 12 bases separated the two germline ends. Germline V gene sequence: CDR1 LNHNV, CDR2 YYDKDF (reference sequence). The CDR3 DNA reads as TGTGCCACCAGCCGACAGCTCTGGAATCAGCCCCAGCATTTT. Translating it yields CATSRQLWNQPQHF.

This chain links TRBV6-6 with TRBJ2-7; D unclear. Germline CDR1 is MNHNY and CDR2 is SVGAGI (reference sequence). The CDR3 runs 11 residues. V was shortened by 5 bases and J by 3 bases, with 5 bases between the two germline ends. This chain's CDR3 is CASSVFYEQYF. Written as DNA, the CDR3 is TGTGCCAGCAGTGTCTTCTACGAGCAGTACTTC.

V gene TRBV6-6 combines with J gene TRBJ1-4; 7 bases fit TRBD1. The CDR3 is 15 residues long. Germline trimming cut 10 bases from V and 2 bases from J; bases unmatched to any gene: 10. CDR1 MNHNY and CDR2 SVGAGI come from the germline V gene (reference sequence). CDR3 nucleotide sequence: TGTGCCACCCGAGACAGGGTTTTGACTAATGAAAAACTGTTTTTT. Its protein is CATRDRVLTNEKLFF.

The chain joins TRBV7-2 to TRBJ1-1; D ambiguous. The CDR3 contains 13 residues. The V end was cut by 2 bases, the J end by 5 bases, with 9 bases between. Germline values: CDR1 SGHTA, CDR2 FQGNSA. CDR3 sequence: CASSLKSGTEAFF. The CDR3 DNA follows: TGTGCCAGCAGCTTAAAGTCGGGGACTGAAGCTTTCTTT.

Worth noting for this clone: The junction does not match germline at one end; this may be a read error. This chain uses TRBV9 with TRBJ2-2, with 11 bases aligning to TRBD2. Germline lookup yields CDR1 SGDLS and CDR2 YYNGEE. CDR3 length equals 20 residues. CDR3 in amino acids: CASSAPSSGGIPTKTGELFF. For the CDR3, the DNA is TGTGCCAGCAGCGCCCCTTCTAGCGGGGGGATCCCAACGAAGACCGGGGAGCTGTTTTTT.

The chain recombines TRBV5-1 with TRBJ1-4; 7 nucleotides line up with TRBD1. With V trimmed by 0 bases and J by 7 bases, 9 bases remained unmatched. Germline loops: CDR1 SGHRS, CDR2 YFSETQ. CDR3 length: 16 amino acids. The CDR3: CASSLAGTVSAEKLFF. The CDR3 DNA is TGCGCCAGCAGCTTGGCAGGGACAGTATCGGCTGAAAAACTGTTTTTT.

The chain employs TRBV4-1 and TRBJ2-1; 9 bases align to TRBD1. Germline lookup yields CDR1 MGHRA and CDR2 YSYEKL. The CDR3 contains 15 residues. The ends lost 1 base at V and 4 bases at J; junction bases unmatched: 2. CDR3 region: CASSQGTGVYNEQFF. CDR3 coding DNA: TGCGCCAGCAGCCAAGGGACAGGGGTATACAATGAGCAGTTCTTC.

The chain couples TRBV3-1 (or the pseudogene TRBV3-2) to TRBJ2-7, with D perhaps matching TRBD1 (6 bases). CDR3 length equals 16 residues. CDR1 is LGHDT, CDR2 YNNKEL, per germline (reference sequence). The V gene lost 3 bases and the J gene lost 2 bases, with 17 bases spanning the gap. CDR3 in DNA: TGTGCCAGCAGCCACCCGACGAGGGGGAGCACCTACGAGCAGTACTTC. Translated: CASSHPTRGSTYEQYF.

This sequence joins TRBV27 and TRBJ2-2, with 7 nucleotides matching TRBD2. This CDR3 comprises 16 residues. Germline V gives CDR1 MNHEY, CDR2 SMNVEV (reference sequence). J gave up 4 bases and V 6 bases, and 11 bases lay outside the gene matches. The CDR3 bases are TGTGCCAGCAGGGGGGGGAAGGGAAGTGGCACCGGGGAGCTGTTTTTT. Protein: CASRGGKGSGTGELFF.

V is TRBV30 and J is TRBJ2-3, with 7 bases lining up with TRBD2. This CDR3 comprises 15 residues. With 6 bases clipped from V and 0 bases from J, the junction kept 9 bases outside the gene matches. CDR1 and CDR2 (germline): GTSNPN, SVGIG (reference sequence). This CDR3 is CACPRLAYSTDTQYF. CDR3 bases: TGTGCCTGTCCCCGACTAGCTTATAGCACAGATACGCAGTATTTT.

This chain connects TRBV7-3 to TRBJ1-2; TRBD1 aligns across 9 bases. The CDR3 contains 15 residues. Germline V CDR1 and CDR2: SGHTA, FQGTGA. The J segment lost 0 bases and the V segment lost 2 bases, leaving 1 base of the junction unmatched. As DNA, the CDR3 is TGTGCCAGCAGCTTAGGACAGGGGACTAACTATGGCTACACCTTC. The encoded protein is CASSLGQGTNYGYTF.

This chain links TRBV10-1 with TRBJ2-7; D may be TRBD2 (6 bases). The CDR3 runs 13 residues. CDR1 WNHNN and CDR2 SYGVQD come from the germline V gene (reference sequence). V lost 3 bases to trimming and J lost 6 bases, with 12 bases between them. The CDR3: CASSDLAPAEQYF. CDR3 nucleotides: TGCGCCAGCAGTGACCTAGCGCCCGCCGAGCAGTACTTC.

The rearrangement uses TRBV9 and TRBJ1-1; 8 bases are shared with TRBD1. J lost 10 bases, V lost 2 bases, and 13 bases had no gene match. Germline lookup yields CDR1 SGDLS and CDR2 YYNGEE. This CDR3 is 15 amino acids long. This CDR3 reads CASSVLHGTGQVAFF. DNA of the CDR3: TGTGCCAGCAGCGTGCTCCACGGGACAGGACAAGTAGCTTTCTTT.

J is TRBJ2-7 and V is TRBV3-1 (or the pseudogene TRBV3-2); possible D gene TRBD1, 5 bases. Trimming pared 2 bases from V and 0 bases from J, leaving 11 bases between. CDR1 is LGHDT, CDR2 YNNKEL, per germline (reference sequence). The CDR3 sequence is 15 residues long. The chain's CDR3 is CASSQPRQNSYEQYF. Here the CDR3 DNA reads TGTGCCAGCAGCCAACCCAGACAGAACTCCTACGAGCAGTACTTC.

The chain links TRBV4-1 to TRBJ2-3; 10 nucleotides agree with TRBD1. CDR1 is MGHRA, CDR2 YSYEKL, per germline. With V trimmed by 3 bases and J by 4 bases, 7 bases remained unmatched. This CDR3 comprises 16 residues. The CDR3, as DNA: TGCGCCAGCAGCCAGGGGACAGGGGCTTCCTCAGATACGCAGTATTTT. This encodes CASSQGTGASSDTQYF.

The V call is TRBV5-4, the J call TRBJ2-1; D uncertain. Germline V gives CDR1 SGHNT, CDR2 YYREEE (reference sequence). The CDR3 consists of 15 residues. Trimming took 4 bases from V and 0 from J, leaving 11 bases between them. The chain's CDR3 is CASSPPGGSYNEQFF. The CDR3 DNA is TGTGCCAGCAGCCCCCCAGGTGGCTCCTACAATGAGCAGTTCTTC.

The chain recombines TRBV10-1 with TRBJ2-3; 7 bases are shared with TRBD2. Germline trimming cut 9 bases from V and 1 base from J; bases unmatched to any gene: 4. The V gene's germline CDR1 is WNHNN and CDR2 SYGVQD (reference sequence). The CDR3 has 13 amino acids. The CDR3 sequence is CASTSEGTDTQYF. Written as DNA, the CDR3 is TGCGCCAGTACTAGCGAGGGCACAGATACGCAGTATTTT.

The chain is built from TRBV6-5 and TRBJ2-7; a weak D match, TRBD2 (5 bases). CDR1 is MNHEY and CDR2 is SVGAGI in the germline V gene. V lost 7 bases to trimming and J lost 0 bases, with 13 bases between them. CDR3 size: 14 residues. The DNA of the CDR3 is TGTGCCAGCACCGCGCCAGGAGGCTCCTACGAGCAGTACTTC. Its protein is CASTAPGGSYEQYF.